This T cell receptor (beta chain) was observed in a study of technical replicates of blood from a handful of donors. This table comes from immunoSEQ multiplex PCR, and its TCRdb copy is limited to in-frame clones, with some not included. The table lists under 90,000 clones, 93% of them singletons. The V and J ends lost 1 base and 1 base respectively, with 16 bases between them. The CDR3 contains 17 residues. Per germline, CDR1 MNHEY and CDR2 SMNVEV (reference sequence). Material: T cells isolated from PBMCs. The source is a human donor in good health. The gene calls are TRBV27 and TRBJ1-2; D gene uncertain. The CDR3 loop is CASSLFPQSVDNYGYTF. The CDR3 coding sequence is TGTGCCAGCAGTTTATTTCCCCAGTCCGTTGATAACTATGGCTACACCTTC.